This T cell receptor (beta chain) was sequenced in a study of T cells in Graves' hyperthyroidism and ophthalmopathy. General study findings and limits: Most thyroid-expanded clonotypes above 0.001 were also found in blood.

Amplification of TCR beta CDR3 regions used RNA as the template. The TCR CDR3 was amplified in a first-round RT-PCR using the HTBI primer set. MiXCR, run by TCRdb on the multiplex PCR reads, gives a single entry per CDR3 protein. The sample lists 600,000 or so distinct CDR3 sequences, 13% to 15% occurring once. Trimming cost V 7 bases and J 2 bases, with 17 bases left between them. This CDR3 has 15 amino acids. Per the germline V gene, CDR1 is SGHRS and CDR2 is YFSETQ. The source of the PBMCs was approximately 9.5 ml of fresh peripheral blood. As regards this clonotype: The antigen remains unidentified. A much larger clone differs from this one at a single base, so this may be a read error.

The TCR comes from a woman under 30 with Graves' ophthalmopathy. Input material: blood. V is TRBV5-1 and J is TRBJ2-3; perhaps TRBD1 as D (7 bases). The CDR3 protein is CASGSAGQSTDTQYF. The CDR3 nucleotides are TGCGCCAGCGGCAGCGCGGGACAGTCCACAGATACGCAGTATTTT.